This is a list of T cell receptor beta chains from one sample in a study of shared clonotypes between healthy human individuals. Clones were read by immunoSEQ multiplex PCR, and TCRdb kept only the in-frame ones, dropping some. The repertoire holds about a million clones, roughly 77% seen once, with 0.89% in the top ten. Sequencing used memory CD4+ T cells from PBMCs. Receptor source: a man younger than 35 in good health. Some clones in this sample may be carry-over from other donors' samples. CDR3s include the opening cysteine and the closing phenylalanine or tryptophan. Each record gives: D gene, J gene, V gene, CDR3 length, clone size, CDR3 DNA, CDR3 protein. The D gene is left open where the match is weak. Clone size is not always given. Where it is, it says once, few, many or a class for expanded clones.

>-|TRBJ2-5|TRBV2|13|-
TGTGCCACCAAACGCGGGGCCGCGGGGACCCAGTACTTC
CATKRGAAGTQYF
>-|TRBJ2-1|TRBV7-3|14|-
TGTGCCAGCAGCTTAGCGGGGCTGGATGATGAGCAGTTCTTC
CASSLAGLDDEQFF
>-|TRBJ2-2|TRBV6-6|14|-
TGTGCCAGCAGTTACTCGATGCTCGGCGGGGAGCTGTTTTTT
CASSYSMLGGELFF
>TRBD1|TRBJ1-1|TRBV27|14|-
TGTGCCAGCAGTTTTAGCAGGGGGCGCACTGAAGCTTTCTTT
CASSFSRGRTEAFF
>-|TRBJ1-5|TRBV7-3|13|-
TGTGCCAGCAGCCAGAACGCTAGGGGTACCCAGCATTTT
CASSQNARGTQHF
>-|TRBJ2-5|TRBV5-1|14|-
TGCGCCAGCACCCCACAGGTTGGGATTGGGACCCAGTACTTC
CASTPQVGIGTQYF
>TRBD2|TRBJ2-2|TRBV7-2|17|few
TGTGCCAGCAGCTTAGGGAGCGGGAGAGGTAACACCGGGGAGCTGTTTTTT
CASSLGSGRGNTGELFF
>-|TRBJ2-3|TRBV7-9|14|-
TGTGCCAGCAGCTTAGATAGGTGGGCAGATACGCAGTATTTT
CASSLDRWADTQYF
>-|TRBJ1-6|TRBV7-9|14|-
TGTGCCAGCAGCTTTCGGGCAGATAATTCACCCCTCCACTTT
CASSFRADNSPLHF
>TRBD1|TRBJ2-7|TRBV5-1|13|-
TGCGCCAGCAGCGGCAGACAGGGTTACGAGCAGCACTTC
CASSGRQGYEQHF
>TRBD2|TRBJ2-3|TRBV7-3|16|-
TGTGCCAGCAGCTTAATTAGTGCGGGAGGGACAGATACGCAGTATTTT
CASSLISAGGTDTQYF
>-|TRBJ1-2|TRBV28|14|-
TGTGCCATCATAAACAGGGCTTCCCACTATGGCTACACCTTC
CAIINRASHYGYTF
>-|TRBJ1-4|TRBV2|14|-
TGTGCCAGCAGGGGGGTAATAGGCAACGAAAAACTGTTTTTT
CASRGVIGNEKLFF
>-|TRBJ2-2|TRBV4-2|14|-
TGTGCCAGCAGCTCGAGCGGAAACACCGGGGAGCTGTTTTTT
CASSSSGNTGELFF
>TRBD2|TRBJ2-1|TRBV28|15|once
TGTGCCAGCAGTCCAACTAGCGGGGCCCACAATGAGCAGTTCTTC
CASSPTSGAHNEQFF
>TRBD2|TRBJ2-2|TRBV9|18|few
TGTGCCAGCAGCGTAGGGGCCGGGAGGGCCATGGGGACCGGGGAGCTGTTTTTT
CASSVGAGRAMGTGELFF
>-|TRBJ1-1|TRBV19|14|once
TGTGCCAGTAGGCCCCCTCTTTCGAACACTGAAGCTTTCTTT
CASRPPLSNTEAFF
>TRBD1|TRBJ1-2|TRBV30|13|-
TGTGCCTGGATCCCCGACAGGGGATATGGCTACACCTTC
CAWIPDRGYGYTF
>-|TRBJ2-7|TRBV15|16|-
TGTGCCACCAGCCCCAAGGGTTGGCCTCTCCCCTACGAGCAGTACTTC
CATSPKGWPLPYEQYF
>-|TRBJ1-2|TRBV5-1|15|-
TGCGCCAGCAGCCCCACGGCGTCTACTAACTATGGCTACACCTTC
CASSPTASTNYGYTF
>-|TRBJ1-3|TRBV5-8|15|-
TGTGCCAGCAGCTTGGGACTCCTCTCTGGAAACACCATATATTTT
CASSLGLLSGNTIYF
>-|TRBJ2-5|TRBV2|12|-
TGTGCCAGCAAAGACGAGCAAGAGACCCAGTACTTC
CASKDEQETQYF
>-|TRBJ2-3|TRBV2|15|-
TGTGCCAGCAGTGACTGGGACGGCGGCACAGATACGCAGTATTTT
CASSDWDGGTDTQYF
>-|TRBJ2-7|TRBV19|15|-
TGTGCCAGTAGGAGCAAGGGCCTCGGGTCCTACGAGCAGTACTTC
CASRSKGLGSYEQYF
>TRBD2|TRBJ2-3|TRBV4-1|17|once
TGCGCCAGCAGCCCCCTAGCGATGCGGGAGGGGAGAGATACGCAGTATTTT
CASSPLAMREGRDTQYF
>-|TRBJ1-5|TRBV6-1|14|-
TGTGCCAGCAGCGGACAGCTTAGGAATCAGCCCCAGCATTTT
CASSGQLRNQPQHF
>-|TRBJ1-2|TRBV4-2|14|-
TGTGCCAGCAGCCAAGAAGAGGCAGTCTATGGCTACACCTTC
CASSQEEAVYGYTF
>TRBD2|TRBJ2-3|TRBV10-3|16|-
TGTGCCACCCGTGAGGCTAGCGGGAGTTTTACAGATACGCAGTATTTT
CATREASGSFTDTQYF
>TRBD1|TRBJ2-3|TRBV6-6|15|-
TGTGCCAGCACCCCGACAGGGGTGAGGACAGATACGCAGTATTTT
CASTPTGVRTDTQYF
>-|TRBJ2-2|TRBV5-1|14|-
TGCGCCAGCAGGTATGGCGCGAACACCGGGGAGCTGTTTTTT
CASRYGANTGELFF
>-|TRBJ1-1|TRBV28|12|-
TGTGCCAGCACAAGGGTGAACACTGAAGCTTTCTTT
CASTRVNTEAFF
>TRBD2|TRBJ2-5|TRBV7-9|15|-
TGTGCCAGCAGCTTAGGTAGCGGGAGTCAGGAGACCCAGTACTTC
CASSLGSGSQETQYF
>-|TRBJ2-2|TRBV2|16|-
TGTGCCAGCAGTCAGTACGGGACACAGAACACCGGGGAGCTGTTTTTT
CASSQYGTQNTGELFF
>TRBD1|TRBJ2-1|TRBV7-9|14|-
TGTGCCAGCAGCACCCGGACAGGGTACAATGAGCAGTTCTTC
CASSTRTGYNEQFF
>-|TRBJ2-7|TRBV4-3|17|-
TGCGCCAGCAGCCAAGATATTACAGGACGGAGGTCGTCCGAGCAGTACTTC
CASSQDITGRRSSEQYF
>-|TRBJ2-3|TRBV11-2|14|-
TGTGCCAGCAGCTTAGCATCAAGTTTTGATACGCAGTATTTT
CASSLASSFDTQYF
>-|TRBJ1-1|TRBV28|14|-
TGTGCCAGCAAGGGGGAGGGAGGGAACACTGAAGCTTTCTTT
CASKGEGGNTEAFF
>-|TRBJ2-2|TRBV10-3|17|once
TGTGCCATCAGGGATCCAGGACAGCCCCCGAACACCGGGGAGCTGTTTTTT
CAIRDPGQPPNTGELFF
>-|TRBJ1-2|TRBV28|15|-
TGTGCCACCACTGGGGGGGGGTTCGCTAACTATGGCTACACCTTC
CATTGGGFANYGYTF
>TRBD1|TRBJ1-4|TRBV6-6|15|-
TGTGCCAGCAGGACAGGGGGGGACCTACATGAAAAACTGTTTTTT
CASRTGGDLHEKLFF
>-|TRBJ1-4|TRBV27|16|-
TGTGCCAGCAGTTTAGGCTCCGGACGGGTAGAGGAAAAACTGTTTTTT
CASSLGSGRVEEKLFF
>TRBD2|TRBJ2-7|TRBV9|15|-
TGTGCCAGCAGCCCAACTAGCGGGAAATCCTACGAGCAGTACTTC
CASSPTSGKSYEQYF